This TCR beta chain was sequenced for a study of shared clonotypes between healthy human individuals. Study-level points and caveats: The sole specimen, blood, was sampled, and tissue repertoires likely differ. Larger richness was generally estimated for naive than memory subsets. Sequencing depth was a factor that was expected to affect clonotype sharing among donors.

This CDR3 is 18 amino acids long. The V gene end was trimmed by 4 bases and the J gene end by 0 bases; junction bases not matched to a gene: 11. From germline, CDR1 is ENHRY and CDR2 SYGVKD. The input for sorted-subset replicate PCRs was around 0.2 ug DNA, about 30,000 T cell genomes. Repertoires were generated with immunoSEQ multiplex PCR, while TCRdb's copy carries only in-frame clones and drops some. The sample contains approximately 1,500,000 clones, roughly 95% of which appear only once. Comments on this clone: What it binds is unknown.

The rearrangement uses TRBV10-3 and TRBJ2-2; 7 positions agree with TRBD1. The source material was naive CD4+ T cells sorted from blood. The subset was: CD45RA+ positively selected. The origin of this receptor is a man younger than 45 in good health. The CDR3 bases are TGTGCCATCAGTGCTTCGGCAGGGACAGCGACGAACACCGGGGAGCTGTTTTTT. Translation gives CAISASAGTATNTGELFF.